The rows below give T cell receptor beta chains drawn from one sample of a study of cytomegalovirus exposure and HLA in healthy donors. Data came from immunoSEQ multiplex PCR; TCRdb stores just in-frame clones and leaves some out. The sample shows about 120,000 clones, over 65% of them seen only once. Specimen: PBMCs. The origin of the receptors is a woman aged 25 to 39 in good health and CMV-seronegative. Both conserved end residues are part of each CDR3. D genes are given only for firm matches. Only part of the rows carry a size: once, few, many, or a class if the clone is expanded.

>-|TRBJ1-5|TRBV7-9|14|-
CASSYRDSNQPQHF
TGTGCCAGCAGCTACAGGGATAGCAATCAGCCCCAGCATTTT
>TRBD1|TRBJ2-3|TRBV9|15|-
CASSVKGTVADTQYF
TGTGCCAGCAGCGTCAAAGGGACAGTGGCCGATACGCAGTATTTT
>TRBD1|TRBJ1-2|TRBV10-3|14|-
CAISGTGGENGYTF
TGTGCCATCAGTGGGACAGGGGGAGAGAATGGCTACACCTTC
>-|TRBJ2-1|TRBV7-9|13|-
CASSLGGIVEQFF
TGTGCCAGCAGCTTAGGCGGAATTGTTGAGCAGTTCTTC
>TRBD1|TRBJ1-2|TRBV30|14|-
CAWTGGAQFYGYTF
TGTGCCTGGACAGGGGGCGCTCAATTCTATGGCTACACCTTC
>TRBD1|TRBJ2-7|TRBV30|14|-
CAWTGTGRAYEQYF
TGTGCCTGGACCGGGACAGGGAGGGCCTACGAGCAGTACTTC
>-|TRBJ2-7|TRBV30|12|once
CAWRVQEYEQYF
TGTGCCTGGAGGGTACAGGAGTACGAGCAGTACTTC
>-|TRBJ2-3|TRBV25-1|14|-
CASSPGTGTDTQYF
TGTGCCAGCAGTCCCGGTACAGGCACAGATACGCAGTATTTT
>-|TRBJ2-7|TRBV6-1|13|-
CASSEAIRGEQYF
TGTGCCAGCAGTGAAGCAATAAGGGGCGAGCAGTACTTC
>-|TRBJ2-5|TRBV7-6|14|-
CASKPLGGGETQYF
TGTGCCAGCAAGCCCCTCGGCGGTGGGGAGACCCAGTACTTC
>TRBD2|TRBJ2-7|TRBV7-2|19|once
CASSPGSGGDFLKSYEQYF
TGTGCCAGCAGCCCCGGTAGCGGGGGGGATTTCCTTAAGTCCTACGAGCAGTACTTC
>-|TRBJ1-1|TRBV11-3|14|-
CASSLGASEAKAFF
TGTGCCAGCAGCTTAGGAGCCTCCGAGGCTAAAGCTTTCTTT
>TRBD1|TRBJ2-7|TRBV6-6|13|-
CASSYVQGDEQYF
TGTGCCAGCAGTTACGTGCAGGGGGACGAGCAGTACTTC
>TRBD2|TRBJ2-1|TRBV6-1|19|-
CASSAEGVAGANSYNEQFF
TGTGCCAGCAGTGCCGAGGGAGTAGCGGGGGCCAATTCCTACAATGAGCAGTTCTTC
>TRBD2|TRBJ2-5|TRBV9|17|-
CASSASGGHLGWETQYF
TGTGCCAGCAGCGCTAGCGGGGGCCACCTTGGTTGGGAGACCCAGTACTTC